This T cell receptor beta chain came from a study of blood T cell repertoires in COVID-19. TCRdb keeps only in-frame clones here, not all; method: immunoSEQ multiplex PCR. The sample consists of around 190,000 clones, around 85% of them appearing once. The CDR3 runs to 12 residues. V was pared by 6 bases and J by 11 bases, with 16 bases between. Germline-derived CDR1 and CDR2 are MDHEN and SYDVKM. This clonotype was sampled from a woman younger than 45 who had recovered from COVID-19. The gene calls are TRBV28 and TRBJ1-1, with D possibly matching TRBD1 (5 bases). The sequenced material came from PBMCs or T cells enriched from blood (not recorded which). The CDR3 sequence is CASSTTQKGAFF. CDR3 nucleotide sequence: TGTGCCAGCAGCACGACCCAGAAGGGGGCTTTCTTT.